This entry is about one T cell receptor beta chain. Source study methods: Estimates of nucleated cell counts were drawn from the amplification of reference gene primers. Only in-frame clones appear in the TCRdb table, and some are missing; sequencing was by immunoSEQ multiplex PCR. The V and J calls and clone size are taken from that table; D and trimming were inferred from the DNA. The profile shows 150,000 or so clones, 85% to 90% of them singletons. This entry comes from a study of blood T cell repertoires in COVID-19. Germline assignment: CDR1 MDHEN and CDR2 SYDVKM. V was pared by 5 bases and J by 0 bases, with 8 bases between. This CDR3 region has 15 residues.

The sample taken for sequencing was peripheral blood. The chain links TRBV28 to TRBJ2-6; D possibly corresponds to TRBD1 (5 bases). The clonotype originates from a man aged 55 to 70 with COVID-19, enrolled during active disease. The CDR3: CASSPDSSGANVLTF. The CDR3, as DNA: TGTGCCAGCAGTCCAGACAGCTCTGGGGCCAACGTCCTGACTTTC.